This T cell receptor beta chain was observed in a study of human CD8 memory T cell subsets. The CDR3 is made up of 15 amino acids. Germline CDR1 GTSNPN, CDR2 SVGIG (reference sequence). Generation of TCR beta libraries used UMI-labeled 5' RACE. Reanalyzing the 5' RACE reads, TCRdb keeps one entry per CDR3 protein, without DNA. This sample carries some 5,400 distinct CDR3 sequences, with about 17% going to the ten biggest clones. J is TRBJ1-1 and V is TRBV30; checking the TCRdb D call of TRBD1 is not possible without DNA. The TCR originated in a human donor in good health. Sequencing was carried out using CD8+ T cells from PBMCs. CDR3 amino acids: CAWSTGTGGNTEAFF. The full variable domain, its missing parts supplied by reference TRBV30 and TRBJ1-1, is SQTIHQWPATLVQPVGSPLSLECTVEGTSNPNLYWYRQAAGRGLQLLFYSVGIGQISSEVPQNLSASRPQDRQFILSSKKLLLSDSGFYLCAWSTGTGGNTEAFFGQGTRLTVV.